This is a list of T cell receptor beta chains from one sample in a study of early stage breast cancer tumors. Here immunoSEQ multiplex PCR was the method, and the copy in TCRdb shows in-frame clones only, minus some. Of about 15,000 clones listed, approximately 84% are singletons. Specimen: normal breast tissue next to the tumor. The receptors stem from a person under 45 with breast cancer. CDR3s include the opening cysteine and the closing phenylalanine or tryptophan. Each record gives: V gene, J gene, CDR3 protein.

V: TRBV27; J: TRBJ2-3; CDR3: CASSFKGPHSDTQYF
V: TRBV5-1; J: TRBJ1-1; CDR3: CASSLASNTEAFF
V: TRBV7-9; J: TRBJ1-2; CDR3: CASSPASTANYGYTF
V: TRBV11-1; J: TRBJ2-6; CDR3: CASSPHYRGPYSGANVLTF
V: TRBV7-2; J: TRBJ1-1; CDR3: CASSFRREVTEAFF
V: TRBV5-8; J: TRBJ1-2; CDR3: CASSLRGYGYTF
V: TRBV6-5; J: TRBJ2-5; CDR3: CASSYRVQETQYF
V: TRBV10-3; J: TRBJ1-1; CDR3: CAISPGGLNTEAFF
V: TRBV11-3; J: TRBJ2-1; CDR3: CASSFRGPYNEQFF
V: TRBV18; J: TRBJ1-1; CDR3: CASSPLRDTEAFF
V: TRBV30; J: TRBJ1-6; CDR3: CAWSVHGNYNSPLHF
V: TRBV18; J: TRBJ2-2; CDR3: CASSRGLAVTGELFF
V: TRBV4-3; J: TRBJ1-2; CDR3: CASSQDVGGYGYTF
V: TRBV2; J: TRBJ2-3; CDR3: CASSGLFYTQYF
V: TRBV5-1; J: TRBJ1-5; CDR3: CASSLAGSNQPQHF
V: TRBV29-1; J: TRBJ2-1; CDR3: CSVEGASTQFF